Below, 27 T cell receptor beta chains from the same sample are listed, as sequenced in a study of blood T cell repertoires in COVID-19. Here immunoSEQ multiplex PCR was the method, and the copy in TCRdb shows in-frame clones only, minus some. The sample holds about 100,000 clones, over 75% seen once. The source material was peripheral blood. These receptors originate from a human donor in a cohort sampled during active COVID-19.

DNA of the CDR3: TGTGCCTGGAGTGTGGTCAGGGGATCCGAGCAGTACTTC. Encoded protein: CAWSVVRGSEQYF. The chain has TRBV30 and TRBJ2-7, with a possible D match to TRBD1 (6 bases). The germline gives CDR1 GTSNPN, CDR2 SVGIG (reference sequence). V lost 0 bases and J lost 6, with 12 bases in between. The CDR3 is 13 amino acids.

The CDR3 nucleotides read TGTGCCAGCAGTCCAGAGACAGTCTCGAGCTCCTACAATGAGCAGTTCTTC. It yields the protein CASSPETVSSSYNEQFF. The chain combines TRBV27 with TRBJ2-1; D may be TRBD1 (5 bases). The CDR3 totals 17 residues. Per germline, CDR1 MNHEY and CDR2 SMNVEV (reference sequence). With 5 bases removed from V and 0 bases from J, the gap between germline ends came to 17 bases.

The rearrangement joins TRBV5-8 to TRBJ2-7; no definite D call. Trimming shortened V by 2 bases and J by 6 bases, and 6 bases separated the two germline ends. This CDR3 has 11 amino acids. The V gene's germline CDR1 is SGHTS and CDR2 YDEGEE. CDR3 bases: TGTGCCAGCAGCTTCCGGAGCGAGCAGTACTTC. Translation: CASSFRSEQYF.

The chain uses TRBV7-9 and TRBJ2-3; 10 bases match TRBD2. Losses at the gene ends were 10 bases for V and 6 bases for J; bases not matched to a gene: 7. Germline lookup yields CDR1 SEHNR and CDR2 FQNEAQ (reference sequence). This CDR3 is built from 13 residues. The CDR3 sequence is CAKSSGGSDTQYF. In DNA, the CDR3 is TGTGCCAAATCTAGCGGGGGCTCCGATACGCAGTATTTT. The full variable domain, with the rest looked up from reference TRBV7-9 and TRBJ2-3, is DTGVSQNPRHKITKRGQNVTFRCDPISEHNRLYWYRQTLGQGPEFLTYFQNEAQLEKSRLLSDRFSAERPKGSFSTLEIQRTEQGDSAMYLCAKSSGGSDTQYFGPGTRLTVL.

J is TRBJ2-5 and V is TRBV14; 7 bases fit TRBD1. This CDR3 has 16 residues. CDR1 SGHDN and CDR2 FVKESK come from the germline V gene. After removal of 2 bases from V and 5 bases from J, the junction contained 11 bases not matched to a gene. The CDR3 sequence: CASSQTPRTGLETQYF. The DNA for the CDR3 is TGTGCCAGCAGCCAAACCCCCCGGACAGGTTTGGAGACCCAGTACTTC. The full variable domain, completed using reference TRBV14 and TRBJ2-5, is EAGVTQFPSHSVIEKGQTVTLRCDPISGHDNLYWYRRVMGKEIKFLLHFVKESKQDESGMPNNRFLAERTGGTYSTLKVQPAELEDSGVYFCASSQTPRTGLETQYFGPGTRLLVL.

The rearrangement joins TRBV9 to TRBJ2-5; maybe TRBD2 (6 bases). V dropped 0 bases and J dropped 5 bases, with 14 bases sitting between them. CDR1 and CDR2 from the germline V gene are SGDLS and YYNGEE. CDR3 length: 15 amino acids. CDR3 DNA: TGTGCCAGCAGCGTAGCTTCAGGCGGGGCGGAGACCCAGTACTTC. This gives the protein CASSVASGGAETQYF.

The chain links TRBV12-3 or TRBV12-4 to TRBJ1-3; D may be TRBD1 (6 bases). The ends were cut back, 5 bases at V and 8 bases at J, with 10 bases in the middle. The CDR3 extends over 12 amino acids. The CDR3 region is CASSTRGYTIYF. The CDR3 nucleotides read TGTGCCAGCAGTACCAGGGGATACACCATATATTTT.

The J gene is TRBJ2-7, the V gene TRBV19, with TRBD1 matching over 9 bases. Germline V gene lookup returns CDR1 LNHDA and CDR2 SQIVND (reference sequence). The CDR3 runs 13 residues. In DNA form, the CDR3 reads TGTGTCATGGGGACAGGGTATCAATACGAGCAGTACTTC. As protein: CVMGTGYQYEQYF.

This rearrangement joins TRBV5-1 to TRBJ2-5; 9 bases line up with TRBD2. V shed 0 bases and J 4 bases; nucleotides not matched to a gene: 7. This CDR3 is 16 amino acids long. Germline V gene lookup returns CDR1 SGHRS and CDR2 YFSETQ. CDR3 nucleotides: TGCGCCAGCAGCTTGGGAGTGGTAGCGGGGGCAGAGACCCAGTACTTC. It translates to CASSLGVVAGAETQYF.

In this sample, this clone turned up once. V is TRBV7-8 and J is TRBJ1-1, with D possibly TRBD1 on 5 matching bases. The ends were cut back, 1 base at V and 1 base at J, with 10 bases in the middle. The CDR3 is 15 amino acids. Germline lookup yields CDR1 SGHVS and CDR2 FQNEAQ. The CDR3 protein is CASSLVRGGNTEAFF. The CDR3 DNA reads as TGTGCCAGCAGCTTAGTCCGGGGGGGGAACACTGAAGCTTTCTTT.

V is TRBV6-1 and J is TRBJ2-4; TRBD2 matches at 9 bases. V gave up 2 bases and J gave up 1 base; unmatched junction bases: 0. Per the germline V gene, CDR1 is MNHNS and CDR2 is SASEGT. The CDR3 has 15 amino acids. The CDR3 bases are TGTGCCAGCAGTGAAAGCGGGGGGGCCAAAAACATTCAGTACTTC. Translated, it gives CASSESGGAKNIQYF.

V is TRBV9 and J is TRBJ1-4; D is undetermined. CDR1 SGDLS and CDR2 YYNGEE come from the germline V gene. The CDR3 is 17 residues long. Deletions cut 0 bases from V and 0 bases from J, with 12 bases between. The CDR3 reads CASSVGKGVATNEKLFF. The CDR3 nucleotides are TGTGCCAGCAGCGTAGGAAAGGGAGTGGCAACTAATGAAAAACTGTTTTTT.

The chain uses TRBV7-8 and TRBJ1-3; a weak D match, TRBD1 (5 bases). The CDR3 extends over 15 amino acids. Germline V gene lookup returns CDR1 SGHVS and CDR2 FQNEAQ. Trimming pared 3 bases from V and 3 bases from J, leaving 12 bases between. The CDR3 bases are TGTGCCAGCAGCTTGCCGGGGGGAGGTGGAAACACCATATATTTT. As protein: CASSLPGGGGNTIYF.

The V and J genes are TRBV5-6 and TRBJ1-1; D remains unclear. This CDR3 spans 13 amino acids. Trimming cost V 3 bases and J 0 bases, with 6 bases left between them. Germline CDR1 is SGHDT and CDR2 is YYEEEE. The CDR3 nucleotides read TGTGCCAGCAGCTCCCCGGTGAACACTGAAGCTTTCTTT. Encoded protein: CASSSPVNTEAFF.

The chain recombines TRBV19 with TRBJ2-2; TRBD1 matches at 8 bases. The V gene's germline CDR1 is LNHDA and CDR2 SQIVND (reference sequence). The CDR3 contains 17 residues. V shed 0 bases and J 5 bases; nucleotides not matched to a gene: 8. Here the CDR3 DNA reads TGTGCCAGTAGTATAGATCCGGGACAGGTTCCTACCGGGGAGCTGTTTTTT. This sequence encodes CASSIDPGQVPTGELFF.

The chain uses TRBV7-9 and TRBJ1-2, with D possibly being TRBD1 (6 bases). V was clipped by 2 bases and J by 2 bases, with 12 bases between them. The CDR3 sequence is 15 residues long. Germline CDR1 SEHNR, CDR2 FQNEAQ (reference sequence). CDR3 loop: CASSLTTGPNYGYTF. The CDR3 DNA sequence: TGTGCCAGCAGCTTAACAACAGGGCCAAACTATGGCTACACCTTC.

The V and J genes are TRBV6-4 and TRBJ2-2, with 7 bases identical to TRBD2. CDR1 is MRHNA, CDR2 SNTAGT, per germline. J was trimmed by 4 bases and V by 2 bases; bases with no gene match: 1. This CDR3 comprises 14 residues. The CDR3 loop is CASSDGGGTGELFF. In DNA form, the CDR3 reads TGTGCCAGCAGTGACGGGGGGGGCACCGGGGAGCTGTTTTTT.

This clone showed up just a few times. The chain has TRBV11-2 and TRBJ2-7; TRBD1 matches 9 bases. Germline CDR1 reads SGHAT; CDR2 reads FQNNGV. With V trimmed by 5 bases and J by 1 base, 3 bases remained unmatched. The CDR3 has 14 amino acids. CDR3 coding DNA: TGTGCCAGCAGCGCAGGGACAGGGTCCTACGAGCAGTACTTC. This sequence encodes CASSAGTGSYEQYF.

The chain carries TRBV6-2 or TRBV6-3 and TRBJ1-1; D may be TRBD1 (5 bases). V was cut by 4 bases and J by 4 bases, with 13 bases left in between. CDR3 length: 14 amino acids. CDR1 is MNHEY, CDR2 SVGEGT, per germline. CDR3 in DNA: TGTGCCAGCAGTTCTTCACTGACAGTCACTGAAGCTTTCTTT. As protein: CASSSSLTVTEAFF.

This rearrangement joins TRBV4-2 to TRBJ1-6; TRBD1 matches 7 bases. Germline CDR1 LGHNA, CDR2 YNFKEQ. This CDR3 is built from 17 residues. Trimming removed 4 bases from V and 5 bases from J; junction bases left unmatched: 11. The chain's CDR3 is CASSRDLTGEDNSPLHF. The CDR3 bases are TGTGCCAGCAGCCGCGATTTAACAGGGGAAGATAATTCACCCCTCCACTTT.

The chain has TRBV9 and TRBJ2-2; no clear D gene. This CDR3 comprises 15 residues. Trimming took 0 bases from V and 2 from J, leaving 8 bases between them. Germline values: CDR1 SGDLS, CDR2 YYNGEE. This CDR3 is CASSVGHRNTGELFF. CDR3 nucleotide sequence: TGTGCCAGCAGCGTAGGGCACAGAAACACCGGGGAGCTGTTTTTT. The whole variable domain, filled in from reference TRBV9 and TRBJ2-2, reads DSGVTQTPKHLITATGQRVTLRCSPRSGDLSVYWYQQSLDQGLQFLIQYYNGEERAKGNILERFSAQQFPDLHSELNLSSLELGDSALYFCASSVGHRNTGELFFGEGSRLTVL.

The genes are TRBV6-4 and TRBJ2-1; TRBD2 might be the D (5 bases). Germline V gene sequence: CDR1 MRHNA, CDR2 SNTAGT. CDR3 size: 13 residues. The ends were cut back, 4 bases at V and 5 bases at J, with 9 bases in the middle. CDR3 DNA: TGTGCCAGCAGTGTTACTAGAAACAATGAGCAGTTCTTC. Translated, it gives CASSVTRNNEQFF.

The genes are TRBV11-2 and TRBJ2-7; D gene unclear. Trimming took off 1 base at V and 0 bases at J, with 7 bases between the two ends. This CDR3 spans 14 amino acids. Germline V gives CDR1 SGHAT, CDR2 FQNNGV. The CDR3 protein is CASSLVTSSYEQYF. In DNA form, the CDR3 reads TGTGCCAGCAGCTTAGTTACCAGCTCCTACGAGCAGTACTTC. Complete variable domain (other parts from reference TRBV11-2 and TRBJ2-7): EAGVAQSPRYKIIEKRQSVAFWCNPISGHATLYWYQQILGQGPKLLIQFQNNGVVDDSQLPKDRFSAERLKGVDSTLKIQPAKLEDSAVYLCASSLVTSSYEQYFGPGTRLTVT.

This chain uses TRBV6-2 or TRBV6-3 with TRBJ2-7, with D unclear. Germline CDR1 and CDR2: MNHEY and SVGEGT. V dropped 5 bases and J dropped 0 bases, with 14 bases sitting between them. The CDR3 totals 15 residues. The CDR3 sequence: CASSKRVPSSYEQYF. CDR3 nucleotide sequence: TGTGCCAGCAGTAAACGGGTCCCGAGCTCCTACGAGCAGTACTTC.

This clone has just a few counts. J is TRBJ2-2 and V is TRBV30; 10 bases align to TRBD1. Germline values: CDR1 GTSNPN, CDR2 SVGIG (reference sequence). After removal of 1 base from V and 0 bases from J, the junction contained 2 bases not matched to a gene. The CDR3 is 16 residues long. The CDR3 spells CAWSDGQGANTGELFF. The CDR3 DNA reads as TGTGCCTGGAGTGATGGACAGGGGGCGAACACCGGGGAGCTGTTTTTT.

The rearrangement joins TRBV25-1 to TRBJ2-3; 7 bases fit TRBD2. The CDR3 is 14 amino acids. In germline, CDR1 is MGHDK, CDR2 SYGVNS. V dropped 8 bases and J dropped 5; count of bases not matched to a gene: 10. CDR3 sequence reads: CASGFAGEGDTQYF. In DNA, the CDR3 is TGTGCCAGCGGCTTCGCGGGGGAAGGAGATACGCAGTATTTT.

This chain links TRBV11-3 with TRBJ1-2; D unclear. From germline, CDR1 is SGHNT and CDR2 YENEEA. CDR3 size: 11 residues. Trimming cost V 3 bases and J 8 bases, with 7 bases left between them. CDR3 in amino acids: CASSFPRGYTF. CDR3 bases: TGTGCCAGCAGCTTCCCGAGGGGCTACACCTTC.